This T cell receptor beta chain emerged from a study of blood T cells in healthy people across ages. Whole-study results and caveats: Donors of long life had a larger count of naive CD4+ cells and greater diversity than aged donors.

On this clonotype: Its antigen is unknown.

Next came a second PCR, run for about 6 to 11 cycles, which used a sample-barcoded 5' primer along with a J-beta primer mix. The authors tagged each cDNA molecule using a template-switch adaptor with 12 random nucleotides. MiXCR was run by TCRdb on the 5' RACE reads, yielding one entry per CDR3 protein. Of 780,000 or so distinct CDR3 sequences detected, just over 55% appear once; the ten largest clones hold 20% to 30%. V shed 3 bases and J shed 5 bases, with 7 bases lying between them. CDR1 is SGHNT, CDR2 YENEEA, per germline. The CDR3 contains 12 residues. The TCR comes from a man aged 35 to 55 in good health. Sequenced input: blood. The J gene is TRBJ2-5, the V gene TRBV11-3, with D unresolved. CDR3 protein: CASSFRSETQYF. As DNA, the CDR3 is TGTGCCAGCAGCTTCCGAAGCGAGACCCAGTACTTC.